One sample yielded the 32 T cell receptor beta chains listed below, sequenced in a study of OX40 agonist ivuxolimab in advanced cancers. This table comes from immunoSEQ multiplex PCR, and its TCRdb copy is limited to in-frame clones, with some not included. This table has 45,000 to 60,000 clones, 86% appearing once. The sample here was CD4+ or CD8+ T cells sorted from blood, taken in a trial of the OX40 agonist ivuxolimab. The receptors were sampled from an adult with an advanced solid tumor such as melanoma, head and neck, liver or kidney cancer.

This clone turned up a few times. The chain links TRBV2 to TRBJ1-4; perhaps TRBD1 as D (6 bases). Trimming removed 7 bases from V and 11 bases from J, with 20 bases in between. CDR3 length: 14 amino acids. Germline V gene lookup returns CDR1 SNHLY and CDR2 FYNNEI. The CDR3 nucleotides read TGTGCCAGCACCGCCGATGGGGGGGCCGGGAAACTGTTTTTT. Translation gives CASTADGGAGKLFF.

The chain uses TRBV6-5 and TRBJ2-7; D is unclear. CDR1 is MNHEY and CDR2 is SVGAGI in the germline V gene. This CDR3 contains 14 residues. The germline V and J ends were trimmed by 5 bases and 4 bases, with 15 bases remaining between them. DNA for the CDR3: TGTGCCAGCAGTCCCGCGATGGTAGGGTACGAGCAGTACTTC. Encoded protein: CASSPAMVGYEQYF.

The CDR3 reads CASSSGDTEAFF. The CDR3 DNA reads TGCGCCAGCAGCTCGGGGGACACTGAAGCTTTCTTT. V usage is TRBV5-1 and J usage is TRBJ1-1; a weak D match, TRBD1 (5 bases). V was clipped by 3 bases and J by 3 bases, with 6 bases between them. This CDR3 region has 12 residues. Germline V gene sequence: CDR1 SGHRS, CDR2 YFSETQ.

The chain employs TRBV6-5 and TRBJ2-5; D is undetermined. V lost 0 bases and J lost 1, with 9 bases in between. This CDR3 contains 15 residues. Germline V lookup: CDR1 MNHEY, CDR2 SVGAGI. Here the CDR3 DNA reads TGTGCCAGCAGTTACTCGATAGGGATCCAAGAGACCCAGTACTTC. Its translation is CASSYSIGIQETQYF.

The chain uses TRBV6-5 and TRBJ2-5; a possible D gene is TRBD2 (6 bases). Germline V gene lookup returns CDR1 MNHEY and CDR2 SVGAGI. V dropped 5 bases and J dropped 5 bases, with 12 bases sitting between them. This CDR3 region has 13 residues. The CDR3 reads CASSRGYQETQYF. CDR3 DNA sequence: TGTGCCAGCAGTCGGGGGTATCAGGAGACCCAGTACTTC.

The CDR3 bases are TGTGCCAGCAGCCGACTGGGACAGGGCGGCACTGAAGCTTTCTTT. Translating gives CASSRLGQGGTEAFF. This chain links TRBV6-5 with TRBJ1-1, with 9 bases matching TRBD1. In germline, CDR1 is MNHEY, CDR2 SVGAGI. The CDR3 covers 15 residues. Losses at the gene ends were 6 bases for V and 4 bases for J; bases not matched to a gene: 9.

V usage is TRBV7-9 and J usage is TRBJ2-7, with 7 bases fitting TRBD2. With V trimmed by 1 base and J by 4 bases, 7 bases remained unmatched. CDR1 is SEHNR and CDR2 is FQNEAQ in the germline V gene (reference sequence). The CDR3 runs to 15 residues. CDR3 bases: TGTGCCAGCAGCTTAGGAGGCTCGCGGGGGTACGAGCAGTACTTC. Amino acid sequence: CASSLGGSRGYEQYF.

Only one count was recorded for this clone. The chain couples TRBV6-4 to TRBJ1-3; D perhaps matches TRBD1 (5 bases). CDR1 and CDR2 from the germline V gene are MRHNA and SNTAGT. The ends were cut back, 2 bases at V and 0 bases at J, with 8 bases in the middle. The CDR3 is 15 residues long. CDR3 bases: TGTGCCAGCAGTGACACCGGGGGCTCTGGAAACACCATATATTTT. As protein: CASSDTGGSGNTIYF.

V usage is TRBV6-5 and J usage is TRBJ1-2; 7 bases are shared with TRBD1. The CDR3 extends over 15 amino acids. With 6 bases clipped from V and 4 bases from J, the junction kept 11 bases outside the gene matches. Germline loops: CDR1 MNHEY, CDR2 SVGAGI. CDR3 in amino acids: CASSEGAGLTYGYTF. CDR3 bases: TGTGCCAGCAGCGAGGGGGCCGGTCTTACCTATGGCTACACCTTC.

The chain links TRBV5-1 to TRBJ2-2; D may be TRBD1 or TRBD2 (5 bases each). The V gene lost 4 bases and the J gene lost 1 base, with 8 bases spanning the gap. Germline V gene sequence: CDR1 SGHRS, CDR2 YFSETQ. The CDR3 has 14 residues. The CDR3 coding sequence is TGCGCCAGCAGCAGCGGACAGAACACCGGGGAGCTGTTTTTT. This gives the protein CASSSGQNTGELFF.

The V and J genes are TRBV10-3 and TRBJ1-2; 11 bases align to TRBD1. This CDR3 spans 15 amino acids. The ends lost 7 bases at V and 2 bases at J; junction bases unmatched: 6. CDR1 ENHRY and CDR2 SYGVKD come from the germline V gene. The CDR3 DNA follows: TGTGCCATCAACAACCGGGACAGGGGGAACTATGGCTACACCTTC. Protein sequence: CAINNRDRGNYGYTF.

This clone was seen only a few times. The CDR3 here is CASSIIAGAQETQYF. Here the CDR3 DNA reads TGTGCCAGCAGCATAATAGCGGGGGCCCAAGAGACCCAGTACTTC. This chain links TRBV7-3 with TRBJ2-5, with 9 bases aligning to TRBD2. V dropped 5 bases and J dropped 1; count of bases not matched to a gene: 5. The CDR3 spans 15 residues. The germline gives CDR1 SGHTA, CDR2 FQGTGA.

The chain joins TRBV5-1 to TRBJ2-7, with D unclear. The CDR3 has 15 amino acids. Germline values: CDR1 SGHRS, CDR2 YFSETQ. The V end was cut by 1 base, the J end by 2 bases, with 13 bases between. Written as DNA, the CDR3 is TGCGCCAGCAGCTTGTTTCGCGAGACGCCCTACGAGCAGTACTTC. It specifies CASSLFRETPYEQYF.

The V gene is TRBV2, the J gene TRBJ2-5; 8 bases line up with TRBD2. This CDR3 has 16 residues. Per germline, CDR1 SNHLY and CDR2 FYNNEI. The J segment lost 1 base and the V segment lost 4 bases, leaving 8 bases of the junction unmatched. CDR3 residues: CASSVPPGGTQETQYF. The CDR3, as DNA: TGTGCCAGCAGTGTTCCCCCGGGAGGGACCCAAGAGACCCAGTACTTC.

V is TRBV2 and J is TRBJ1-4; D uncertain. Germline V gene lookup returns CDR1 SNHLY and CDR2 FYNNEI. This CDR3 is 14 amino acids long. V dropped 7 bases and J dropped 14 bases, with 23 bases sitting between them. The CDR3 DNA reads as TGTGCCAGCACCGGGGTGACCAACTGGAATGGTCTGTTTTTT. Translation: CASTGVTNWNGLFF.

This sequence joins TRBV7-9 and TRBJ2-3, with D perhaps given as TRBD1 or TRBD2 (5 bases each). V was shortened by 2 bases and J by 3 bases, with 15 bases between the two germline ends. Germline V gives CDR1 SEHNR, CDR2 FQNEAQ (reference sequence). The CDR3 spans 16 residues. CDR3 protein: CASSLSRGQDTDTQYF. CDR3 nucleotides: TGTGCCAGCAGCTTATCCCGGGGCCAGGATACAGATACGCAGTATTTT.

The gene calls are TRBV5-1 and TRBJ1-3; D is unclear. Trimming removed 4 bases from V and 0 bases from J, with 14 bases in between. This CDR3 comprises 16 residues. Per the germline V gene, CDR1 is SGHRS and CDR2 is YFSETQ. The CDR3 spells CASSLEGFASGNTIYF. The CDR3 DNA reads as TGCGCCAGCAGCCTGGAGGGATTTGCCTCTGGAAACACCATATATTTT.

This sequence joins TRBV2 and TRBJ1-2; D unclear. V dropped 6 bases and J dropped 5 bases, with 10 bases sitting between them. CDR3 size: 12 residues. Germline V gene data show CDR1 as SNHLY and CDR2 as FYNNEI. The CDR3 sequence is CASRDLRYGYTF. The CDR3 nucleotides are TGTGCCAGCAGGGACCTAAGATATGGCTACACCTTC. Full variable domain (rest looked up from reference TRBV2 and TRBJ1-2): EPEVTQTPSHQVTQMGQEVILRCVPISNHLYFYWYRQILGQKVEFLVSFYNNEISEKSEIFDDQFSVERPDGSNFTLKIRSTKLEDSAMYFCASRDLRYGYTFGSGTRLTVV.

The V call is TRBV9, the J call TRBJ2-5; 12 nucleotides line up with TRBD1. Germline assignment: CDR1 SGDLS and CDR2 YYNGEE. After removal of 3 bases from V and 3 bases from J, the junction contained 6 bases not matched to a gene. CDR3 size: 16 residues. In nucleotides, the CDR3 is TGTGCCAGCAGCGATATCGGGACAGGGGGCAAAGAGACCCAGTACTTC. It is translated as CASSDIGTGGKETQYF. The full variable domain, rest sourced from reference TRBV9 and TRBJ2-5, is DSGVTQTPKHLITATGQRVTLRCSPRSGDLSVYWYQQSLDQGLQFLIQYYNGEERAKGNILERFSAQQFPDLHSELNLSSLELGDSALYFCASSDIGTGGKETQYFGPGTRLLVL.

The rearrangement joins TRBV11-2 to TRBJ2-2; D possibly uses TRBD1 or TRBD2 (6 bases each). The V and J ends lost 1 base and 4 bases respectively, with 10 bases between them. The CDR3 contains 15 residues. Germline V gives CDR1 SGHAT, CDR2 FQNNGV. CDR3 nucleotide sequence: TGTGCCAGCAGCTTAGTACAGGGAGGCACCGGGGAGCTGTTTTTT. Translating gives CASSLVQGGTGELFF.

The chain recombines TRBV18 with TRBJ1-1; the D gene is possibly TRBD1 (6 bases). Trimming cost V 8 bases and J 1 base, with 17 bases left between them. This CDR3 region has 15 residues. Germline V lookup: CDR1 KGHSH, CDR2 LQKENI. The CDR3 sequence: CASKKDSLRNTEAFF. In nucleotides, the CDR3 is TGTGCCAGCAAGAAGGACAGCTTGAGGAACACTGAAGCTTTCTTT.

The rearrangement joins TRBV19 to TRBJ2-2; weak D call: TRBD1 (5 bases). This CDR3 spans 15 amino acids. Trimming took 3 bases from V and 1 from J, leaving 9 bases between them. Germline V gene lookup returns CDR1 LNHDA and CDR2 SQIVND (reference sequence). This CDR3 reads CASSISQGNTGELFF. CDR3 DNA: TGTGCCAGTAGTATTAGTCAGGGGAACACCGGGGAGCTGTTTTTT.

The chain's CDR3 is CASSLGRVWDYGYTF. The CDR3 coding sequence is TGCGCCAGCAGCTTGGGGAGGGTATGGGACTATGGCTACACCTTC. The chain links TRBV5-1 to TRBJ1-2; D remains unclear. The CDR3 is 15 residues long. The V gene's germline CDR1 is SGHRS and CDR2 YFSETQ. Deletions cut 0 bases from V and 3 bases from J, with 12 bases between.

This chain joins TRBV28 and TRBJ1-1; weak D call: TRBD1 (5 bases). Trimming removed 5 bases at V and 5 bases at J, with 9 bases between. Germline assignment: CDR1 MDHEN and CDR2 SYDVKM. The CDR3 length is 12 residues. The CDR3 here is CASSQGGTEAFF. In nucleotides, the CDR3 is TGTGCCAGCAGTCAGGGAGGAACTGAAGCTTTCTTT.

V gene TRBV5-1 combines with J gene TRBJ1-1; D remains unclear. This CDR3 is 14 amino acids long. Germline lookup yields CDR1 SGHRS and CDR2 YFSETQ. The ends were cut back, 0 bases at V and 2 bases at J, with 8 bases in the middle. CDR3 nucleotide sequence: TGCGCCAGCAGCTTGGCCTTTAGTAACACTGAAGCTTTCTTT. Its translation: CASSLAFSNTEAFF.

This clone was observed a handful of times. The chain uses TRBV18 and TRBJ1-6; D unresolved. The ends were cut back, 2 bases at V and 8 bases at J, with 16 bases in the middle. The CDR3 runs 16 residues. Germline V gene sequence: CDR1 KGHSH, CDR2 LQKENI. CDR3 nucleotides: TGTGCCAGCTCACCATTTTCCGGGGTTGAAGATTCACCCCTCCACTTT. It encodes CASSPFSGVEDSPLHF.

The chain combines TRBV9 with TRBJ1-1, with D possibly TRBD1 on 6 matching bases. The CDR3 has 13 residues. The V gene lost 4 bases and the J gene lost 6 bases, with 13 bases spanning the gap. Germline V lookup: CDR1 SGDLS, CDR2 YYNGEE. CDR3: CASSLNRESEAFF. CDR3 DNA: TGTGCCAGCAGCTTAAACAGGGAATCTGAAGCTTTCTTT.

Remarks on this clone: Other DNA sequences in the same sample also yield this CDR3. CDR3 bases: TGTGCCTGGAGGGGTGGGGCTGGGGCCAACGTCCTGACTTTC. This sequence encodes CAWRGGAGANVLTF. The chain couples TRBV30 to TRBJ2-6; D remains unclear. From germline, CDR1 is GTSNPN and CDR2 SVGIG (reference sequence). This CDR3 contains 14 residues. Trimming removed 3 bases at V and 2 bases at J, with 8 bases between.

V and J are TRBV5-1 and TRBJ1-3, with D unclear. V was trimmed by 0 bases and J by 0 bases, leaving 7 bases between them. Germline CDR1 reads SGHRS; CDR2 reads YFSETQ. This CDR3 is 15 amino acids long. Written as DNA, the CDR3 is TGCGCCAGCAGCTTGGGGACGGTCTCTGGAAACACCATATATTTT. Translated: CASSLGTVSGNTIYF.

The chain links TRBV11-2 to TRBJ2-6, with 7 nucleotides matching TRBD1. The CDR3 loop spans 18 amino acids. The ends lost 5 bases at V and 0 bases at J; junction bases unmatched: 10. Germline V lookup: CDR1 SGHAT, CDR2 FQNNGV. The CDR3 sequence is CASSLRQGRSSGANVLTF. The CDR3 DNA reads TGTGCCAGCAGCCTCCGACAGGGTAGGAGCTCTGGGGCCAACGTCCTGACTTTC.

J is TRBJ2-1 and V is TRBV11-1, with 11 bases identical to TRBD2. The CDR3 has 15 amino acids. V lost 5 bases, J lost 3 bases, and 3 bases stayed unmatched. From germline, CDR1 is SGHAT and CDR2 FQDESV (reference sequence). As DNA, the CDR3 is TGTGCCAGCAGCCGCCTAGCGGGGGGCTACAATGAGCAGTTCTTC. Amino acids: CASSRLAGGYNEQFF.

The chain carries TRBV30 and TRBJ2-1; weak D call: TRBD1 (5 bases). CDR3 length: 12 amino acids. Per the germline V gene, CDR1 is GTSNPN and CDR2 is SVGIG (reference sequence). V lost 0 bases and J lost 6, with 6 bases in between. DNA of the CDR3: TGTGCCTGGAGTGTTCAGGGCAATGAGCAGTTCTTC. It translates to CAWSVQGNEQFF.